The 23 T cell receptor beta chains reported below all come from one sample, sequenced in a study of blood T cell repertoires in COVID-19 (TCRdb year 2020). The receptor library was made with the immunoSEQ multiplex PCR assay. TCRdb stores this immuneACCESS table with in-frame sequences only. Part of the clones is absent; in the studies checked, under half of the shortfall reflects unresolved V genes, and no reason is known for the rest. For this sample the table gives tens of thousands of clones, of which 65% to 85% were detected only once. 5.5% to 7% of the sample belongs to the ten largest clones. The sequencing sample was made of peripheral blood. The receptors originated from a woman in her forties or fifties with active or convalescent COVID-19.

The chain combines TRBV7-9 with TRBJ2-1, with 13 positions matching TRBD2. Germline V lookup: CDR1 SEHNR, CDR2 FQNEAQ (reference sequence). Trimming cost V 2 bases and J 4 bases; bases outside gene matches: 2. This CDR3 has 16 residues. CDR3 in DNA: TGTGCCAGCAGCTTAAGGACTAGCGGGGGTTACAATGAGCAGTTCTTC. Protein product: CASSLRTSGGYNEQFF.

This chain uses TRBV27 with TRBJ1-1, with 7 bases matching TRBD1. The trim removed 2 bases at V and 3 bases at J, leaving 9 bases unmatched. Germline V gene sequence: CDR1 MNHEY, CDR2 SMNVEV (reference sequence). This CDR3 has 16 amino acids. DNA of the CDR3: TGTGCCAGCAGTTTAGCCGTCAGGGGGGTGGACACTGAAGCTTTCTTT. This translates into CASSLAVRGVDTEAFF.

The CDR3 protein is CASSFQGAAEAFF. CDR3 nucleotide sequence: TGTGCCAGCAGCTTTCAGGGGGCCGCTGAAGCTTTCTTT. The chain recombines TRBV7-9 with TRBJ1-1; 8 bases are shared with TRBD1. CDR1 SEHNR and CDR2 FQNEAQ come from the germline V gene (reference sequence). The CDR3 covers 13 residues. The ends lost 3 bases at V and 6 bases at J; junction bases unmatched: 3.

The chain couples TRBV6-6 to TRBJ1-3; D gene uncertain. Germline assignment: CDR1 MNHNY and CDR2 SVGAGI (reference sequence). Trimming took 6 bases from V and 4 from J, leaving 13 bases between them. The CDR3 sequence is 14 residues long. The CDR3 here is CASSPGSRGNTIYF. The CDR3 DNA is TGTGCCAGCAGCCCGGGGTCCCGGGGAAACACCATATATTTT.

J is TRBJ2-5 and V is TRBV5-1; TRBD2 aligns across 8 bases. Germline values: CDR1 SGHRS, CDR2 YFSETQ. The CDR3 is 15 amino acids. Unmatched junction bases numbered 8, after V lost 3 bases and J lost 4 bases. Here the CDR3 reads CASSYAAGVRETQYF. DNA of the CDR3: TGCGCCAGCAGCTATGCAGCGGGAGTTAGAGAGACCCAGTACTTC.

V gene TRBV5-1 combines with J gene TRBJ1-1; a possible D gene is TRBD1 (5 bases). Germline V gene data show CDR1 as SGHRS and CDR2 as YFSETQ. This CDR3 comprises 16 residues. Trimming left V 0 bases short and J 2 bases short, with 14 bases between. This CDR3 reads CASSLGIQGVNTEAFF. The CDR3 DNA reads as TGCGCCAGCAGCTTGGGTATCCAAGGGGTTAACACTGAAGCTTTCTTT.

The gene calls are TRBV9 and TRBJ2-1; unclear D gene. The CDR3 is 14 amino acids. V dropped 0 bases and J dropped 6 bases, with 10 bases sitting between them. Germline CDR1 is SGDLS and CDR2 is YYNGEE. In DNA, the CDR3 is TGTGCCAGCAGCGTAGCCCCTAGAGTCAATGAGCAGTTCTTC. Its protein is CASSVAPRVNEQFF. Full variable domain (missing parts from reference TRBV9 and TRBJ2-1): DSGVTQTPKHLITATGQRVTLRCSPRSGDLSVYWYQQSLDQGLQFLIQYYNGEERAKGNILERFSAQQFPDLHSELNLSSLELGDSALYFCASSVAPRVNEQFFGPGTRLTVL.

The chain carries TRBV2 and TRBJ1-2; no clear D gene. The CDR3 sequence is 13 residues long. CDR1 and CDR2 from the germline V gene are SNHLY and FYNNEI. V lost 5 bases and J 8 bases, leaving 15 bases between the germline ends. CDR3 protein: CASSQQRIGGYTF. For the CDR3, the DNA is TGTGCCAGCAGTCAACAGAGAATCGGCGGCTACACCTTC.

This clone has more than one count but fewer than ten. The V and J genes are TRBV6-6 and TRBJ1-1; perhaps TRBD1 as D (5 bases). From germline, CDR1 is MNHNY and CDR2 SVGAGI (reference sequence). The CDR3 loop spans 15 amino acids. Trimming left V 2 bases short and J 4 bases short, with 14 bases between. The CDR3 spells CASSYRGSGGTEAFF. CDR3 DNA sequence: TGTGCCAGCAGTTACAGGGGCTCCGGTGGCACTGAAGCTTTCTTT.

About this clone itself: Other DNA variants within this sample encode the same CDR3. CDR3 protein: CASSPPSAYEQYF. DNA for the CDR3: TGTGCCAGCAGCCCACCCAGTGCCTACGAGCAGTACTTC. The chain carries TRBV7-2 and TRBJ2-7; D not resolved. Germline V gives CDR1 SGHTA, CDR2 FQGNSA. This CDR3 has 13 residues. V was pared by 5 bases and J by 2 bases, with 10 bases between.

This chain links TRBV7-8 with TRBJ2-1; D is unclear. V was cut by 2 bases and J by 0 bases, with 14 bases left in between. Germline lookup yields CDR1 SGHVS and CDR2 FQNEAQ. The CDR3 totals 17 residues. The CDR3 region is CASSLRSRVFSYNEQFF. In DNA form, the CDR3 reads TGTGCCAGCAGCTTAAGGTCCCGGGTTTTCTCCTACAATGAGCAGTTCTTC.

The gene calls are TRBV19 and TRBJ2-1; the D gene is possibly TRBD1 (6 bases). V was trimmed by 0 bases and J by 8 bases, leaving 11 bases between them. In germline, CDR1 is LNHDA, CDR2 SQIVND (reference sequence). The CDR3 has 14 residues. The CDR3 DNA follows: TGTGCCAGTAGTATAGATGCAGGGGCATATGAGCAGTTCTTC. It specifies CASSIDAGAYEQFF.

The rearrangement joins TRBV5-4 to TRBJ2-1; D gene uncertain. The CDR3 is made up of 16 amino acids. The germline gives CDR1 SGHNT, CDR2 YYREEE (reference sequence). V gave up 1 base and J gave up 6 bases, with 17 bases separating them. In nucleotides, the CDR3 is TGTGCCAGCAGCTTGCCGGCGGCGCAGATAACCAATGAGCAGTTCTTC. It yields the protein CASSLPAAQITNEQFF.

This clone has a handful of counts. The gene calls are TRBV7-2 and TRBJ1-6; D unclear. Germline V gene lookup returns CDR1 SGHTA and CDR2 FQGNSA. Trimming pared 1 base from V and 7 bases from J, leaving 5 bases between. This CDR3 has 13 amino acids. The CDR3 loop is CASSLDMNSPLHF. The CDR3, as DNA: TGTGCCAGCAGCTTAGATATGAATTCACCCCTCCACTTT. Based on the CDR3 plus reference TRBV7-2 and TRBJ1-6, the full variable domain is GAGVSQSPSNKVTEKGKDVELRCDPISGHTALYWYRQSLGQGLEFLIYFQGNSAPDKSGLPSDRFSAERTGGSVSTLTIQRTQQEDSAVYLCASSLDMNSPLHFGNGTRLTVT.

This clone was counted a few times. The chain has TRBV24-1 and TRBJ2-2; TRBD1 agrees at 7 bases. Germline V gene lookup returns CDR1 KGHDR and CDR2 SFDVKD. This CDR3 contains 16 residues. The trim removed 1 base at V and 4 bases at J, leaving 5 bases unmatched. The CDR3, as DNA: TGTGCCACCAGTGATTTTAGGGCAGGGGGCACCGGGGAGCTGTTTTTT. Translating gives CATSDFRAGGTGELFF.

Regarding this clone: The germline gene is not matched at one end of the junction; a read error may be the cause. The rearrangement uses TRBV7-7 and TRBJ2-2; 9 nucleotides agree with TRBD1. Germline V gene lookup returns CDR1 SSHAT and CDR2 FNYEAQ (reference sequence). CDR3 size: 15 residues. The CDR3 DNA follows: TGTGCTAGCAGCTTGGTACAGGGGGCTGGCGGGGAGCTGTTTTTT. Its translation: CASSLVQGAGGELFF.

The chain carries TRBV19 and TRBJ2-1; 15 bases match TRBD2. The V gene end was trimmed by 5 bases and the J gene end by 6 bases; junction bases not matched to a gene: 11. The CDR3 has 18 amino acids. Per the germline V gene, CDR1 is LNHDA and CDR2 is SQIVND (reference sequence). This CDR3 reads CASSSSGLAGGGLNEQFF. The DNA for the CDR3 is TGTGCCAGTAGTTCCTCGGGACTAGCGGGAGGAGGCCTCAATGAGCAGTTCTTC.

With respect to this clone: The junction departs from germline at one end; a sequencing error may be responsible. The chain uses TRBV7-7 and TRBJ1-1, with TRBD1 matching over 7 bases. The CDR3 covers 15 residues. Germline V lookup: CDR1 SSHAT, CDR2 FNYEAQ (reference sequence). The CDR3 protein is CASSAEGAPVTEAFF. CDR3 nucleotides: TGTGCTAGCAGCGCCGAGGGGGCGCCGGTCACTGAAGCTTTCTTT.

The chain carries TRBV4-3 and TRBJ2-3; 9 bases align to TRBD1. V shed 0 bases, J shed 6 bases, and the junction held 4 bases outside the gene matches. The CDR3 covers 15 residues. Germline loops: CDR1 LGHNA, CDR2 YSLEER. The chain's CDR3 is CASSQDYRGRDTQYF. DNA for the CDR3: TGCGCCAGCAGCCAAGATTACAGGGGGCGGGATACGCAGTATTTT.

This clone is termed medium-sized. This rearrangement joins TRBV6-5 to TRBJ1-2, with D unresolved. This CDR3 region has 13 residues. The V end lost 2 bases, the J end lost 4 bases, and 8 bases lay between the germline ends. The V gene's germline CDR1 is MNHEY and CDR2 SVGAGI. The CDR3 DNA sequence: TGTGCCAGCAGTTACGACATCGGCTATGGCTACACCTTC. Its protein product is CASSYDIGYGYTF.

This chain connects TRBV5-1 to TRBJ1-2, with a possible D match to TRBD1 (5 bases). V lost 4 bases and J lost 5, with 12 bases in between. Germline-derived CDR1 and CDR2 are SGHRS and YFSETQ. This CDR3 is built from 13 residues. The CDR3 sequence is CASSKDIVYGYTF. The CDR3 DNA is TGCGCCAGCAGCAAGGACATCGTATATGGCTACACCTTC. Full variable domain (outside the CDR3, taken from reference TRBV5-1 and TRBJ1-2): KAGVTQTPRYLIKTRGQQVTLSCSPISGHRSVSWYQQTPGQGLQFLFEYFSETQRNKGNFPGRFSGRQFSNSRSEMNVSTLELGDSALYLCASSKDIVYGYTFGSGTRLTVV.

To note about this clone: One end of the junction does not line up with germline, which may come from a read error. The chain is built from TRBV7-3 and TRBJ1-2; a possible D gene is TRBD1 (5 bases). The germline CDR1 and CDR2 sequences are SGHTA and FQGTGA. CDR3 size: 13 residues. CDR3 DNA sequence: TGTGCCAGCAGCTTAAGGGCAGGGTATGGCCACACCTTC. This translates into CASSLRAGYGHTF. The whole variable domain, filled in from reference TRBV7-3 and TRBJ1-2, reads GAGVSQTPSNKVTEKGKYVELRCDPISGHTALYWYRQSLGQGPEFLIYFQGTGAADDSGLPNDRFFAVRPEGSVSTLKIQRTERGDSAVYLCASSLRAGYGHTFGSGTRLTVV.

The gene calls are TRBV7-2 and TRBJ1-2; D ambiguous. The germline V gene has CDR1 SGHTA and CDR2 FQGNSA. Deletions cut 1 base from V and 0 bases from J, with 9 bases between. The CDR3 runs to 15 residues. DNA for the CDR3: TGTGCCAGCAGCTTAGTGGGCAGTCCTAACTATGGCTACACCTTC. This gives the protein CASSLVGSPNYGYTF.